Listed below are T cell receptor beta chains from one sample, sequenced in a study of control samples from healthy donors and cancer patients. Clones were read by immunoSEQ multiplex PCR, and TCRdb kept only the in-frame ones, dropping some. Here the sample spans fewer than 200,000 clones, 90% to 95% being singletons. Source material: blood. The receptors here all came from a man between 18 and 29 years old in good health. Both conserved end residues are part of each CDR3. The order of the fields is D gene, J gene, V gene, CDR3 protein. A D gene is named only where the DNA matches it firmly.

d_call: TRBD2; j_call: TRBJ2-6; v_call: TRBV6-2/TRBV6-3; cdr3_aa: CASSYRGGSGANVLTF
d_call: -; j_call: TRBJ1-5; v_call: TRBV2; cdr3_aa: CASSADSYNQPQHF
d_call: -; j_call: TRBJ2-7; v_call: TRBV4-1; cdr3_aa: CASSQQIGGSYEQYF
d_call: -; j_call: TRBJ2-5; v_call: TRBV5-1; cdr3_aa: CASYSGAGGGRETQYF
d_call: -; j_call: TRBJ2-1; v_call: TRBV18; cdr3_aa: CASSHTGDLGEQFF
d_call: -; j_call: TRBJ2-6; v_call: TRBV5-6; cdr3_aa: CASSLSGSGANVLTF
d_call: -; j_call: TRBJ1-2; v_call: TRBV29-1; cdr3_aa: CSVADSLYYGYTF
d_call: TRBD1; j_call: TRBJ2-5; v_call: TRBV30; cdr3_aa: CAWTVTGVISETQYF
d_call: -; j_call: TRBJ1-3; v_call: TRBV6-5; cdr3_aa: CATKRKNTIYF
d_call: TRBD2; j_call: TRBJ2-5; v_call: TRBV12-5; cdr3_aa: CATSGGAETQYF
d_call: TRBD1; j_call: TRBJ2-6; v_call: TRBV7-9; cdr3_aa: CASTGTVVSGANVLTF
d_call: TRBD1; j_call: TRBJ1-4; v_call: TRBV25-1; cdr3_aa: CASNARDSNEKLFF
d_call: -; j_call: TRBJ2-2; v_call: TRBV6-2/TRBV6-3; cdr3_aa: CASSQNPAWAANTGELFF
d_call: -; j_call: TRBJ1-5; v_call: TRBV4-2; cdr3_aa: CASSQGNQGRTNQPQHF
d_call: -; j_call: TRBJ1-4; v_call: TRBV7-9; cdr3_aa: CASTGGRDGNEKLFF
d_call: -; j_call: TRBJ2-5; v_call: TRBV7-3; cdr3_aa: CASSQRAQGTQYF
d_call: -; j_call: TRBJ2-2; v_call: TRBV13; cdr3_aa: CASSSRDGYTGELFF
d_call: TRBD2; j_call: TRBJ2-5; v_call: TRBV7-2; cdr3_aa: CASSPLLAVYVTQYF
d_call: -; j_call: TRBJ2-2; v_call: TRBV6-1; cdr3_aa: CASSDPGKRAGELFF
d_call: TRBD1; j_call: TRBJ2-2; v_call: TRBV6-5; cdr3_aa: CASTDRGITGELFF
d_call: -; j_call: TRBJ1-4; v_call: TRBV5-1; cdr3_aa: CASSGATNEKLFF
d_call: -; j_call: TRBJ2-5; v_call: TRBV5-1; cdr3_aa: CASSLVTDQETQYF
d_call: -; j_call: TRBJ1-6; v_call: TRBV12-3/TRBV12-4; cdr3_aa: CASSLGVILHF
d_call: -; j_call: TRBJ1-2; v_call: TRBV5-1; cdr3_aa: CASSSADSAGYTF
d_call: TRBD1; j_call: TRBJ1-2; v_call: TRBV18; cdr3_aa: CASSPPGTGYGYTF
d_call: TRBD1; j_call: TRBJ2-1; v_call: TRBV6-2/TRBV6-3; cdr3_aa: CASSYGPDRGNEQFF
d_call: -; j_call: TRBJ2-2; v_call: TRBV12-5; cdr3_aa: CASGLIRRTDGELFF
d_call: TRBD1; j_call: TRBJ1-5; v_call: TRBV6-5; cdr3_aa: CASRGQGADQPQHF
d_call: -; j_call: TRBJ1-5; v_call: TRBV19; cdr3_aa: CASSIDRAAHYNQPQHF
d_call: TRBD1; j_call: TRBJ1-2; v_call: TRBV5-4; cdr3_aa: CASSSGQGGYGYTF
d_call: TRBD1; j_call: TRBJ2-1; v_call: TRBV7-3; cdr3_aa: CASSVTGTGAYNEQFF
d_call: -; j_call: TRBJ2-6; v_call: TRBV5-1; cdr3_aa: CASSILTFGDSGANVLTF
d_call: -; j_call: TRBJ2-2; v_call: TRBV9; cdr3_aa: CASSGRGSNTGELFF
d_call: TRBD1; j_call: TRBJ1-5; v_call: TRBV6-1; cdr3_aa: CASSELTGRDQPQHF
d_call: TRBD1; j_call: TRBJ2-7; v_call: TRBV30; cdr3_aa: CAWALDRDVSYEQYF
d_call: -; j_call: TRBJ2-3; v_call: TRBV19; cdr3_aa: CASGPSSTDTQYF
d_call: TRBD2; j_call: TRBJ2-3; v_call: TRBV7-9; cdr3_aa: CASSKALAGGDTDTQYF
d_call: -; j_call: TRBJ2-1; v_call: TRBV7-9; cdr3_aa: CASSVRAPGGEQFF
d_call: TRBD1; j_call: TRBJ2-7; v_call: TRBV3-1/TRBV3-2; cdr3_aa: CASSRGGEYEQYF
d_call: -; j_call: TRBJ1-6; v_call: TRBV5-1; cdr3_aa: CASSSGIQRSSPLHF
d_call: -; j_call: TRBJ2-4; v_call: TRBV27; cdr3_aa: CASSLYGGAKNIQYF
d_call: -; j_call: TRBJ2-1; v_call: TRBV13; cdr3_aa: CASRSDWNNEQFF
d_call: -; j_call: TRBJ2-7; v_call: TRBV27; cdr3_aa: CASSLADNYEQYF
d_call: -; j_call: TRBJ1-4; v_call: TRBV5-1; cdr3_aa: CASNDGGAFRANEKLFF
d_call: TRBD2; j_call: TRBJ2-4; v_call: TRBV3-1/TRBV3-2; cdr3_aa: CASSRRLATEVKNIQYF
d_call: -; j_call: TRBJ1-2; v_call: TRBV20-1; cdr3_aa: CSASKGTYGYTF
d_call: -; j_call: TRBJ2-2; v_call: TRBV6-6; cdr3_aa: CAGESDPGELFF
d_call: -; j_call: TRBJ2-3; v_call: TRBV7-3; cdr3_aa: CASSLMASTDTQYF
d_call: TRBD2; j_call: TRBJ2-1; v_call: TRBV6-5; cdr3_aa: CASSYSVGGSDEQFF
d_call: TRBD1; j_call: TRBJ1-4; v_call: TRBV30; cdr3_aa: CAWSRGQGITNEKLFF
d_call: TRBD1; j_call: TRBJ1-4; v_call: TRBV7-8; cdr3_aa: CASSRYGQGEDEKLFF
d_call: -; j_call: TRBJ1-2; v_call: TRBV1; cdr3_aa: CTSSHPTRVGYGYTF
d_call: TRBD1; j_call: TRBJ2-2; v_call: TRBV30; cdr3_aa: CAWSVRAGGAGELFF
d_call: TRBD1; j_call: TRBJ1-2; v_call: TRBV2; cdr3_aa: CASILQGGYGYTF
d_call: -; j_call: TRBJ1-3; v_call: TRBV5-1; cdr3_aa: CASSLGMISGNTIYF